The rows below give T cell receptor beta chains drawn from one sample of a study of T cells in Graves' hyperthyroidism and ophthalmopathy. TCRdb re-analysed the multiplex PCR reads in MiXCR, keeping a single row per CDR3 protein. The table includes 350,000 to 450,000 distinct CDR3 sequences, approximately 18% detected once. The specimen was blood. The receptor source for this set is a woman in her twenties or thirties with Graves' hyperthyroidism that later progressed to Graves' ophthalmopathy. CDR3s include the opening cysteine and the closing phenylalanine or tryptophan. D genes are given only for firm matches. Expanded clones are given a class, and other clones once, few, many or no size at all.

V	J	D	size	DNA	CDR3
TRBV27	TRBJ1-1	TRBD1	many	TGTGCCAGCAGATACAGGGGTGGCACTGAAGCTTTCTTT	CASRYRGGTEAFF
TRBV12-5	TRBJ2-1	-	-	TGTGCTAGCGGCTCAGGACATCTCAAGGAGCAGTTCTTC	CASGSGHLKEQFF
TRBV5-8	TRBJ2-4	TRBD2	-	TGTGCCAGCAGCTTGGCCGGGGGGAATCTAGCCAAAAACATTCAGTACTTC	CASSLAGGNLAKNIQYF
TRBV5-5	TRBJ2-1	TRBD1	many	TGTGCCAGCAGCCCCGCAGGGGGCAATGAGCAGTTCTTC	CASSPAGGNEQFF
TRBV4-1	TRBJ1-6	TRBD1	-	TGCGCCAGCAGCCAACTTGGGACAGGGAATTCACCCCTCCACTTT	CASSQLGTGNSPLHF
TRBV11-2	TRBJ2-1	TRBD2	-	TGTGCCAGCAGCTGGGAAAGCGGGGACTACAATGAGCAGTTCTTC	CASSWESGDYNEQFF
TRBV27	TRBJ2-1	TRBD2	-	TGTGCCAGCGTAGGGACTAGCGGGAGGGACAATGAGCAGTTCTTC	CASVGTSGRDNEQFF
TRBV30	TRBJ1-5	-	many	TGTGCCTGGAGTGTAACAGGGAATCAGCCCCAGCATTTT	CAWSVTGNQPQHF
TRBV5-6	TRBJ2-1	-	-	TGTGCCAGCAGCTTTCGTAGCGTCCCACCATTTGAGCAGTTCTTC	CASSFRSVPPFEQFF
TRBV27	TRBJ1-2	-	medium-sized	TGTGCCAGCAAAGGCCAGTCATATGGCTACACCTTC	CASKGQSYGYTF
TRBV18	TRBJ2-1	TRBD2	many	TGTGCCAGCTCACCCCCGGGACTAGCTCGGTATGAGCAGTTCTTC	CASSPPGLARYEQFF
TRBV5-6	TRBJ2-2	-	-	TGTGCCAGCAGCTTGGCCGTGAGCTCAGGAACCGGGGAGCTGTTTTTT	CASSLAVSSGTGELFF
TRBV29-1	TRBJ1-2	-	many	TGCAGCGTTCGTATTTCACCGGGCTACACCTTC	CSVRISPGYTF
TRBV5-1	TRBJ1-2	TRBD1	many	TGCGCCAGCAGCTATCAGGGGGACTATGGCTACACCTTC	CASSYQGDYGYTF
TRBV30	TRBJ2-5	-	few	TGTGCCTCTTGGAGGCCCGAGGAGACCCAGTACTTC	CASWRPEETQYF
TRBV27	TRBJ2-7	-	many	TGTGCCAGCAGTTTACGCAGAGACGGGGGCTCCTACGAGCAGTACTTC	CASSLRRDGGSYEQYF
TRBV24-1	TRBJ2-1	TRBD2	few	TGTGCCACCAGTGATCCAATAGCGGGAGAAGGCTACAATGAGCAGTTCTTC	CATSDPIAGEGYNEQFF
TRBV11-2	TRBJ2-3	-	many	TGTGCCAGCAGCCGCGAGGGAGGCCCAGTAGATACGCAGTATTTT	CASSREGGPVDTQYF
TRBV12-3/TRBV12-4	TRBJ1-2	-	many	TGTGCCAGCAGTTTCGGGGATCAGGGAGTAGGTGGCTACACCTTC	CASSFGDQGVGGYTF
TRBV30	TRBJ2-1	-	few	TGTGCCTGGAGTACGGATCTCTATGGTGAGCAGTTCTTC	CAWSTDLYGEQFF
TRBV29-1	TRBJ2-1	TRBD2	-	TGCAGCGGAGGGGGGACTAGCGACTCCTACAATGAGCAGTTCTTC	CSGGGTSDSYNEQFF
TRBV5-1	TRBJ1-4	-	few	TGCGCCAGCAGCTTGCGCGTTGTAAGGGTTGGGGAAAAACTGTTTTTT	CASSLRVVRVGEKLFF
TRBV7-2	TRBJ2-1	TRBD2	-	TGTGCCAGCAGCTTAGAGACTAGCGGGAGAAAGCAGTTCTTC	CASSLETSGRKQFF
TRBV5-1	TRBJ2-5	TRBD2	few	TGCGCCAGCAGCTCGGGACTAGCCCAGGGGGAGACCCAGTACTTC	CASSSGLAQGETQYF
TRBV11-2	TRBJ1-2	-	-	TGTGCCAGCAGCCGTGGGGGGGGAAGTGGCTACACCTTC	CASSRGGGSGYTF
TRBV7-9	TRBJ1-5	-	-	TGTGCCAGCAGCGTGGACGGGAGCAATCAGCCCCAGCATTTT	CASSVDGSNQPQHF
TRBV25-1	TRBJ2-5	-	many	TGTGCCAGCAGGGACGGCGGCGAGTGGGAGACCCAGTACTTC	CASRDGGEWETQYF
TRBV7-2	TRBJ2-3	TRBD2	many	TGTGCCAGCAGCCCGCAGCGGGGGCCCGATACGCAGTATTTT	CASSPQRGPDTQYF
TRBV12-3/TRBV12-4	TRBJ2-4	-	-	TGTGCCACAACACTCGGCCGGGGAGTGGAAAACATTCAGTACTTC	CATTLGRGVENIQYF
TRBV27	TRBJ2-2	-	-	TGTGCCAGCAGTTTTCAAGGGACGTCTGGGGAGCTGTTTTTT	CASSFQGTSGELFF
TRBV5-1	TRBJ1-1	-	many	TGCGCCAGCAGCCCCATTGTCGACACTGAAGCTTTCTTT	CASSPIVDTEAFF
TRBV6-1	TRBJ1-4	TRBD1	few	TGTGCCAGCAGTCCGCCGGGACAGAGTAATGAAAAACTGTTTTTT	CASSPPGQSNEKLFF
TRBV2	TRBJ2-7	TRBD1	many	TGTGCCAGCAGTGATGTACAGGGGGACGACGAGCAGTACTTC	CASSDVQGDDEQYF
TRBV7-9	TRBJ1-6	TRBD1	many	TGTGCCAGCAGCTTATGGTCAGGGGGCTTTCAGAATTCACCCCTCCACTTT	CASSLWSGGFQNSPLHF
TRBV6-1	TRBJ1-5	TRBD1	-	TGTGCCAGCAGACAGGGGGCCACGGGCAATCAGCCCCAGCATTTT	CASRQGATGNQPQHF
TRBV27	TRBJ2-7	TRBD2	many	TGTGCCAGCAGTTTTGGACTAGCGGGAGGGCAAGAGTACTTC	CASSFGLAGGQEYF
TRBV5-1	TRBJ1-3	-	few	TGCGCCAGCAGCTCACTTGCCAGTGTGGACTCCTCTGGAAACACCATATATTTT	CASSSLASVDSSGNTIYF
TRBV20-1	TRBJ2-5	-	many	TGCAGTGCCTTCCAGGGCGGAGGCCAAGAGACCCAGTACTTC	CSAFQGGGQETQYF
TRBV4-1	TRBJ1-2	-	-	TGCGCCAGCAGCCAAGATCTTCGGGGCTATGGCTACACCTTC	CASSQDLRGYGYTF
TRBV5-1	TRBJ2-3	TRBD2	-	TGCGCCAGCAGCTTGGCTAGCGGGGCCACAGATACGCAGTATTTT	CASSLASGATDTQYF
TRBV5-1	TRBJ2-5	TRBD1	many	TGCGCCAGCAGCTTGGCCGGACAGGGGGAGACCCAGTACTTC	CASSLAGQGETQYF
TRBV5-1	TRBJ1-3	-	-	TGCGCCAGCAGCTTGGGCACCCGTAGCTCTGGAAACACCATATATTTT	CASSLGTRSSGNTIYF
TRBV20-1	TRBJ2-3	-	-	TGCAGTGCTAGAGAGGACTTAACAGATACGCAGTATTTT	CSAREDLTDTQYF
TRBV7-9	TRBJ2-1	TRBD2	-	TGTGCCAGCAGCCATCATCCACGAGCGGGAATATCCTACAATGAGCAGTTCTTC	CASSHHPRAGISYNEQFF
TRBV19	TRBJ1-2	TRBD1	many	TGTGCCAGTAGGCCGGGACAGGGTGTGTATGGCTACACCTTC	CASRPGQGVYGYTF
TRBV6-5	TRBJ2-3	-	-	TGTGCCAGCAGTTACCGTGTGGGGACAAGCACAGATACGCAGTATTTT	CASSYRVGTSTDTQYF